This T cell receptor beta chain was sequenced for a study of blood T cell repertoires in COVID-19. Some clones are missing from TCRdb's copy, which holds only in-frame ones; the method was immunoSEQ multiplex PCR. The repertoire holds around 300,000 clones, with 90% as singletons. The CDR3 is made up of 16 amino acids. In germline, CDR1 is SGHRS, CDR2 YFSETQ. V shed 4 bases and J 7 bases; nucleotides not matched to a gene: 17. Sequenced sample: PBMCs or T cells enriched from blood (not recorded which). The chain combines TRBV5-1 with TRBJ2-7; 7 positions agree with TRBD2. This TCR came from a woman between 18 and 30 years old with acute COVID-19. CDR3 sequence reads: CASSPNIGELANEQYF. CDR3 in DNA: TGCGCCAGCAGCCCCAATATCGGCGAACTAGCGAATGAGCAGTACTTC.